This T cell receptor beta chain came from a study of early T cells in non-severe SARS-CoV-2 infection. This clonotype showed up many times. TCRdb independently ran MiXCR on the 5' RACE reads; one entry per CDR3 protein. The table lists approximately 83,000 distinct CDR3 sequences, 14% to 15% of them singletons. The clonotype comes from an adult who was a healthcare worker with PCR-confirmed SARS-CoV-2 infection or an uninfected control (not recorded which). Sequencing used whole blood.

The chain's CDR3 is CSVTTGAGANVLTF. The CDR3 DNA follows: TGCAGCGTAACCACAGGGGCTGGGGCCAACGTCCTGACTTTC. This sequence joins TRBV29-1 and TRBJ2-6; 7 nucleotides line up with TRBD1. Per germline, CDR1 SQVTM and CDR2 ANQGSEA. CDR3 length: 14 amino acids. With V trimmed by 6 bases and J by 2 bases, 4 bases remained unmatched.